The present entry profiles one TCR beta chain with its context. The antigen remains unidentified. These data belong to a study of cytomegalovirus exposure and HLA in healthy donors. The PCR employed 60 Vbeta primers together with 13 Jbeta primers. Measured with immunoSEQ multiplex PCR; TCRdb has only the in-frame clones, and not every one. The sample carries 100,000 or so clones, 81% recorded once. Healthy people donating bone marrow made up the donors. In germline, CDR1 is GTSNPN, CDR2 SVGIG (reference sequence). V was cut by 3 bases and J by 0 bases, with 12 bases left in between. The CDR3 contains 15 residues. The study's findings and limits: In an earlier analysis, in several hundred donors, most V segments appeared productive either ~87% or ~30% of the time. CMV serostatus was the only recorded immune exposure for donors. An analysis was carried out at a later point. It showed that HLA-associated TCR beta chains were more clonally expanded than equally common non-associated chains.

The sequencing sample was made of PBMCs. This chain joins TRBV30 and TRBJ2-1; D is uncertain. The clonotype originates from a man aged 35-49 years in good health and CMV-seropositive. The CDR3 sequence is CAWSPDTSSYNEQFF. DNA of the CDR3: TGTGCCTGGAGCCCCGACACGAGCTCCTACAATGAGCAGTTCTTC.